A single sample is the source of the 16 T cell receptor beta chains below, sequenced in a study of blood T cell repertoires in COVID-19. Using immunoSEQ multiplex PCR, the repertoire was profiled, and TCRdb retains in-frame clones only, with some absent. The repertoire includes some 100,000 clones, 70% to 90% of them detected once, and about 2.5% sits in the top ten. Sequenced material: PBMCs or T cells enriched from blood (not recorded which). These receptor sequences come from a woman aged 45 to 65 who had recovered from COVID-19.

The V and J genes are TRBV7-3 and TRBJ2-3; D remains ambiguous. The germline V gene encodes CDR1 SGHTA and CDR2 FQGTGA. V gave up 2 bases and J gave up 3 bases, with 15 bases separating them. CDR3 length equals 16 residues. CDR3 loop: CASSLGPSKLTDTQYF. CDR3 coding DNA: TGTGCCAGCAGCTTAGGTCCCTCAAAACTTACAGATACGCAGTATTTT.

The chain couples TRBV5-6 to TRBJ2-7, with 9 bases identical to TRBD2. The CDR3 runs to 13 residues. Germline assignment: CDR1 SGHDT and CDR2 YYEEEE. Trimming cost V 2 bases and J 3 bases; bases outside gene matches: 0. The CDR3, as DNA: TGTGCCAGCAGCTTTAGCGGGAGCTACGAGCAGTACTTC. This codes for CASSFSGSYEQYF. Full variable domain (remainder filled in from reference TRBV5-6 and TRBJ2-7): DAGVTQSPTHLIKTRGQQVTLRCSPKSGHDTVSWYQQALGQGPQFIFQYYEEEERQRGNFPDRFSGHQFPNYSSELNVNALLLGDSALYLCASSFSGSYEQYFGPGTRLTVT.

J is TRBJ1-3 and V is TRBV6-1; D gene ambiguous. With 3 bases removed from V and 0 bases from J, the gap between germline ends came to 9 bases. The germline CDR1 and CDR2 sequences are MNHNS and SASEGT. This CDR3 is built from 15 residues. The CDR3 is CASSDQFLSGNTIYF. In DNA, the CDR3 is TGTGCCAGCAGTGACCAGTTTCTCTCTGGAAACACCATATATTTT.

The rearrangement uses TRBV24-1 and TRBJ2-5, with TRBD2 identical over 7 bases. J was trimmed by 5 bases and V by 5 bases; bases with no gene match: 10. Germline loops: CDR1 KGHDR, CDR2 SFDVKD. The CDR3 runs 15 residues. DNA for the CDR3: TGTGCCACCAGTGGCGGGGGTCGGTTTGAGGAGACCCAGTACTTC. The encoded protein is CATSGGGRFEETQYF.

V is TRBV28 and J is TRBJ1-5; D is uncertain. V was pared by 4 bases and J by 8 bases, with 12 bases between. From germline, CDR1 is MDHEN and CDR2 SYDVKM. The CDR3 runs to 13 residues. Here the CDR3 reads CASSSRSVKPQHF. As DNA, the CDR3 is TGTGCCAGCAGTTCCCGGTCCGTGAAGCCCCAGCATTTT.

The V and J genes are TRBV11-3 and TRBJ2-2, with 9 bases matching TRBD1. The CDR3 spans 16 residues. Germline V gives CDR1 SGHNT, CDR2 YENEEA. J lost 6 bases, V lost 5 bases, and 10 bases had no gene match. CDR3 nucleotide sequence: TGTGCCAGCAGCCCTCAACCGGGACAGGGTCCCGGGGAGCTGTTTTTT. This encodes CASSPQPGQGPGELFF.

The rearrangement links TRBV5-1 to TRBJ1-1, with 9 bases that match TRBD1. Germline V gene data show CDR1 as SGHRS and CDR2 as YFSETQ. V lost 4 bases to trimming and J lost 9 bases; unmatched junction nucleotides: 19. The CDR3 is 17 residues long. Here the CDR3 reads CASSTATLDRTGDKAFF. The CDR3 DNA is TGCGCCAGCAGCACGGCCACTTTAGACCGGACAGGGGACAAAGCTTTCTTT.

V is TRBV2 and J is TRBJ1-5; weak D call: TRBD1 (5 bases). Looked up from germline, CDR1 is SNHLY and CDR2 is FYNNEI. The CDR3 sequence is 16 residues long. With 5 bases removed from V and 1 base from J, the gap between germline ends came to 15 bases. The CDR3 is CASSWFSRASNQPQHF. The CDR3 nucleotides are TGTGCCAGCAGTTGGTTTAGCAGGGCAAGCAATCAGCCCCAGCATTTT.

The CDR3 region has the DNA TGTGCCAGCAGCCCCACTGGGGGACTAGTGATCGGGGAGCTGTTTTTT. Protein: CASSPTGGLVIGELFF. This sequence joins TRBV7-3 and TRBJ2-2; 8 bases are shared with TRBD2. Germline V CDR1 and CDR2: SGHTA, FQGTGA. Unmatched junction bases numbered 12, after V lost 5 bases and J lost 7 bases. CDR3 size: 16 residues.

This chain's CDR3 is CASKISSDYGYTF. The CDR3 DNA reads TGTGCCAGCAAAATCTCGTCCGACTATGGCTACACCTTC. This chain links TRBV27 with TRBJ1-2, with D unclear. The V gene's germline CDR1 is MNHEY and CDR2 SMNVEV (reference sequence). V lost 7 bases and J 3 bases, leaving 12 bases between the germline ends. The CDR3 contains 13 residues.

The V and J genes are TRBV4-2 and TRBJ2-1; 9 bases match TRBD2. Germline CDR1 LGHNA, CDR2 YNFKEQ. The CDR3 has 15 residues. Trimming took 1 base from V and 4 from J; bases not matched to a gene: 2. CDR3 sequence reads: CASSQVLAGYNEQFF. DNA of the CDR3: TGTGCCAGCAGCCAAGTGCTAGCGGGATACAATGAGCAGTTCTTC.

This chain links TRBV5-1 with TRBJ2-6, with D hard to call. V lost 3 bases and J 1 base, leaving 8 bases between the germline ends. This CDR3 has 15 residues. Germline CDR1 SGHRS, CDR2 YFSETQ. The CDR3 region is CASSSDGSGANVLTF. CDR3 bases: TGCGCCAGCAGCTCTGACGGGTCTGGGGCCAACGTCCTGACTTTC.

The chain joins TRBV11-2 to TRBJ1-2; 7 bases are a match to TRBD1. The germline V gene encodes CDR1 SGHAT and CDR2 FQNNGV. The CDR3 spans 13 residues. Trimming took 3 bases from V and 3 from J; bases not matched to a gene: 1. DNA for the CDR3: TGTGCCAGCAGCTTGGGGACAGACTATGGCTACACCTTC. Amino acid sequence: CASSLGTDYGYTF.

The rearrangement joins TRBV7-8 to TRBJ2-7, with 7 bases that match TRBD2. CDR3 length: 15 amino acids. Trimming cost V 2 bases and J 3 bases; bases outside gene matches: 7. CDR1 is SGHVS and CDR2 is FQNEAQ in the germline V gene. The CDR3 spells CASSLRRGENYEQYF. CDR3 coding DNA: TGTGCCAGCAGCTTACGACGGGGGGAGAACTACGAGCAGTACTTC.

The genes are TRBV28 and TRBJ1-2; D possibly corresponds to TRBD1 (5 bases). V was shortened by 2 bases and J by 2 bases, with 9 bases between the two germline ends. Germline assignment: CDR1 MDHEN and CDR2 SYDVKM. The CDR3 is made up of 14 amino acids. The CDR3 spells CASSLGTGNYGYTF. Here the CDR3 DNA reads TGTGCCAGCAGTTTAGGTACAGGCAACTATGGCTACACCTTC.

The rearrangement links TRBV29-1 to TRBJ2-7, with 7 bases fitting TRBD2. The CDR3 loop spans 13 amino acids. The germline V gene has CDR1 SQVTM and CDR2 ANQGSEA. V shed 8 bases, J shed 3 bases, and the junction held 10 bases outside the gene matches. DNA for the CDR3: TGCAGCTCCGGGAGGCCAGCGGGCTACGAGCAGTACTTC. Translation: CSSGRPAGYEQYF.